A single sample gave rise to the 4 T cell receptor beta chains below, sequenced in a study of brain T cells in children with intractable seizures. Profiled with immunoSEQ multiplex PCR; TCRdb holds only in-frame clones, not every one. The repertoire holds tens of thousands of clones, with 90% to 95% as singletons. The sample was peripheral blood, taken at surgery. These receptors were collected from a boy younger than two with tuberous sclerosis and intractable seizures.

This clone was seen only once. This chain connects TRBV5-6 to TRBJ2-7, with D maybe TRBD1 (6 bases). This CDR3 has 15 residues. V was pared by 3 bases and J by 1 base, with 14 bases between. Germline assignment: CDR1 SGHDT and CDR2 YYEEEE. The CDR3 region is CASSSGGGGSYEQYF. The DNA of the CDR3 is TGTGCCAGCAGCTCGGGTGGGGGCGGTTCCTACGAGCAGTACTTC.

The chain recombines TRBV30 with TRBJ2-7; the D is unclear. The CDR3 runs 13 residues. Deletions cut 4 bases from V and 0 bases from J, with 10 bases between. Germline loops: CDR1 GTSNPN, CDR2 SVGIG (reference sequence). The CDR3 region has the DNA TGTGCCTGGACCTATGGGTACTCCTACGAGCAGTACTTC. It specifies CAWTYGYSYEQYF. Full variable domain (missing parts from reference TRBV30 and TRBJ2-7): SQTIHQWPATLVQPVGSPLSLECTVEGTSNPNLYWYRQAAGRGLQLLFYSVGIGQISSEVPQNLSASRPQDRQFILSSKKLLLSDSGFYLCAWTYGYSYEQYFGPGTRLTVT.

The chain carries TRBV6-5 and TRBJ2-7; the match to TRBD2 covers 10 bases. CDR1 MNHEY and CDR2 SVGAGI come from the germline V gene. This CDR3 is built from 14 residues. With V trimmed by 8 bases and J by 12 bases, 16 bases remained unmatched. CDR3 nucleotide sequence: TGTGCCAGCGGGGAAACCGGGACTAGCGAGCAAATGTACTTC. As protein: CASGETGTSEQMYF.

V gene TRBV5-1 combines with J gene TRBJ2-2; D tentatively fits TRBD1 or TRBD2 (6 bases each). Trimming shortened V by 4 bases and J by 5 bases, and 15 bases separated the two germline ends. Germline loops: CDR1 SGHRS, CDR2 YFSETQ. This CDR3 comprises 15 residues. The CDR3 reads CASSRGAGETGELFF. The CDR3, as DNA: TGCGCCAGCAGCCGCGGGGCAGGGGAGACCGGGGAGCTGTTTTTT. Full variable domain (outside the CDR3, taken from reference TRBV5-1 and TRBJ2-2): KAGVTQTPRYLIKTRGQQVTLSCSPISGHRSVSWYQQTPGQGLQFLFEYFSETQRNKGNFPGRFSGRQFSNSRSEMNVSTLELGDSALYLCASSRGAGETGELFFGEGSRLTVL.